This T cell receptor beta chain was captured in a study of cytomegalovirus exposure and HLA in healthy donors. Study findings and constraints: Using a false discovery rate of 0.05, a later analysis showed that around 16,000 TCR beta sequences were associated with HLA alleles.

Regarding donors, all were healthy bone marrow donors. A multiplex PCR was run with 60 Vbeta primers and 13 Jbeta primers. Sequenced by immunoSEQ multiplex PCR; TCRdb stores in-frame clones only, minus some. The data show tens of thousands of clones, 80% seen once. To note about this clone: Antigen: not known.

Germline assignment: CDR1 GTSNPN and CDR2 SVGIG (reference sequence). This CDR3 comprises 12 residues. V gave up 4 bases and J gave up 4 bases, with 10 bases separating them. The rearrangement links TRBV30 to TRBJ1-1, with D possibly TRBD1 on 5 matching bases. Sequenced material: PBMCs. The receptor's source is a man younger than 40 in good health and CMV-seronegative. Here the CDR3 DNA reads TGTGCCTGGAATAGGGGTTCCACTGAAGCTTTCTTT. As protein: CAWNRGSTEAFF. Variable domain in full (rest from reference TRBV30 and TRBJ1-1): SQTIHQWPATLVQPVGSPLSLECTVEGTSNPNLYWYRQAAGRGLQLLFYSVGIGQISSEVPQNLSASRPQDRQFILSSKKLLLSDSGFYLCAWNRGSTEAFFGQGTRLTVV.